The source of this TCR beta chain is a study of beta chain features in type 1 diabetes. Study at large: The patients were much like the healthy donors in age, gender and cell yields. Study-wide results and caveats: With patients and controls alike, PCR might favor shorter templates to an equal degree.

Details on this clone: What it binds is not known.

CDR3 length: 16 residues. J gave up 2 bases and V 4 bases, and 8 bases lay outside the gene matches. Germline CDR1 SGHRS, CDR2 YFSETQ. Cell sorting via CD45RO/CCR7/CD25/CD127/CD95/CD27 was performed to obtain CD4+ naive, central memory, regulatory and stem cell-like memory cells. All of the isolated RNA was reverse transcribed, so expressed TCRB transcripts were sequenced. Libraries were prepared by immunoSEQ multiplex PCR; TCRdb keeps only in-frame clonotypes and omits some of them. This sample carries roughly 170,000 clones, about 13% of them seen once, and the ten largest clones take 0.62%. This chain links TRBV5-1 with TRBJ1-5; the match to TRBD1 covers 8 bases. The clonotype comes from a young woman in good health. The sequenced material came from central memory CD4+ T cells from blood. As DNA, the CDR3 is TGCGCCAGCAGCCCGACGACGACAGGGGGCAATCAGCCCCAGCATTTT. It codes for CASSPTTTGGNQPQHF.